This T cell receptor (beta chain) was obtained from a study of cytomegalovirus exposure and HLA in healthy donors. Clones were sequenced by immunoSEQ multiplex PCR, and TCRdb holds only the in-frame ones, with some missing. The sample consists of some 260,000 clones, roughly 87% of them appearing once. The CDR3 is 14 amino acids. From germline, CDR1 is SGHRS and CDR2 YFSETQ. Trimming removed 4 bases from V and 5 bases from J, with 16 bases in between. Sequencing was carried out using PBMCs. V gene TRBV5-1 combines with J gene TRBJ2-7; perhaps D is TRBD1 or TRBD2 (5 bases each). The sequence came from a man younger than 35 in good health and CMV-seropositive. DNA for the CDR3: TGCGCCAGCAGCCAGGAGAGGGCAGGGCACGAGCAGTACTTC. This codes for CASSQERAGHEQYF. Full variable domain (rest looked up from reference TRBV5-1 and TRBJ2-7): KAGVTQTPRYLIKTRGQQVTLSCSPISGHRSVSWYQQTPGQGLQFLFEYFSETQRNKGNFPGRFSGRQFSNSRSEMNVSTLELGDSALYLCASSQERAGHEQYFGPGTRLTVT.